This entry is about one T cell receptor (beta chain). This clonotype appeared many times. Its cognate antigen has yet to be identified. Per-nucleotide qualities are absent, and no much larger clonotype sits a single base away. The record originates from a study of T cells in Graves' hyperthyroidism and ophthalmopathy (dated by TCRdb to between 2018 and 2021). Looking at the study overall: Peripheral blood samples were taken at the time of initial diagnosis, prior to any treatment. Following sampling, methimazole starting at 30 mg daily was given to hyperthyroidism patients, and high-dose intravenous methylprednisolone was given to ophthalmopathy patients. The paper describes TCR Vbeta CDR3 sequencing of about 140 peripheral blood samples, made up of about 40 ophthalmopathy patients, approximately 76 hyperthyroidism patients and 17 progressor patients. Whether ophthalmopathy could be predicted prospectively was tested in an independent validation cohort made up of 18 hyperthyroidism patients plus 17 patients who later progressed to ophthalmopathy. The study also compared thyroid tissue and blood T-cell repertoires from more than 5 Graves' hyperthyroidism patients. A discovery cohort of about a hundred patients, approximately 45 with Graves' ophthalmopathy and more than 55 with stable Graves' hyperthyroidism, was used to find distinguishing TCR V-J signatures. The roughly 99 discovery patients were divided at random into training and test sets in a 7:3 ratio.

Study-wide conclusions, independent of this receptor: Ophthalmopathy was separated from stable hyperthyroidism by a 13 V-J signature model, with 87.88% sensitivity and just over 81% specificity obtained in cross-validation and 80%/75% obtained in testing. Most expanded thyroid clonotypes (frequency above 0.001) were also found in blood, which suggests that blood repertoires may mirror thyroid immune responses. No statistical method was used to fix the sample size in advance, and group allocation was not hidden from the investigators. During validation, the model predicted progression to ophthalmopathy a median of approximately six months ahead of onset, with roughly 65% sensitivity and about 75% specificity.

A patient counted as having stable Graves' hyperthyroidism if no progression to ophthalmopathy occurred over 18 months of follow-up. Hyperthyroidism patients were newly diagnosed, had a disease duration of under 2 months, and were aged 18 to 65 years. The study excluded patients with uncontrolled infections, other autoimmune diseases, pregnancy or lactation. Diagnoses were established on the basis of clinical symptoms, serum thyroxine and TRAb, thyroid ultrasound, and orbital computed tomography. PBMCs were separated from about 10 ml of fresh peripheral blood using Ficoll-Paque density gradient centrifugation. Total RNA was extracted using Trizol reagent, and RNA quality was assessed on an Agilent 2100 Bioanalyzer. Looking up the germline V gene yields CDR1 MDHEN and CDR2 SYDVKM. Here V drops 6 bases and J drops 5 bases, and the junction holds 8 bases not matched to any gene. There are 15 amino acids in the CDR3, from cysteine to phenylalanine inclusive. The CDR3 DNA has 45 bases and is translated from base 1.

TCR beta CDR3 regions were amplified from RNA transcripts. The TCR CDR3 was subjected to a first round of RT-PCR using the HTBI primer set and the Qiagen OneStep RT-PCR kit. The libraries were constructed in a second round of multiplex PCR and then size-selected and purified. Libraries were sequenced paired-end with 100 bp reads on an Illumina HiSeq2000. The authors' pipeline ran thus. SOAPnuke was used to process the raw data, removing reads that contained adapters or uncalled bases, had a mean Phred below 15, or lacked an exact match to the constant primer or identifier. COPE v1.2.5 was used to merge high-quality paired reads, and clonotypes were defined as unique nucleotide sequences. Clonotypes were aligned to IMGT TRBV, TRBD and TRBJ reference segments using MiTCR v1.1. Only V-J combinations with frequency above 0.0001, covering 99% to 99.2% of repertoires, were analysed. A TCS score was defined as the ratio between F50 (clonal expansion) and ExV (chaos), using BLOSUM62-based TCRdist between CDR3 peptides within each V-J. Welch's t-statistics and random forest reduced just over 500 V-J features to roughly 13, which were used in a naive Bayes classifier (R e1071). The raw public data were reprocessed by TCRdb itself: fastp quality trimming at Q25, MiXCR clonotype calling, in-frame beta chains only. Rows with one shared CDR3 protein collapse into an entry with the most common genes and DNA. Clone size and V and J calls follow TCRdb, not the original study. The sample includes over 300,000 distinct CDR3 sequences, with 11% to 15% observed a single time. The ten largest clonotypes hold approximately 9.9% of the sample.

Material: blood. The clonotype was recovered from a woman aged 55 to 70 with Graves' hyperthyroidism. The chain employs TRBV28 and TRBJ2-1, with 9 central nucleotides matching TRBD2. The DNA sequence is TGTGCCAGCAGGACGGGGGCTAGCGGGGACAATGAGCAGTTCTTC. It specifies CASRTGASGDNEQFF.